These 29 T cell receptor beta chains originate from one sample sequenced in a study of blood T cell repertoires in COVID-19. Sequencing was performed with immunoSEQ multiplex PCR; in TCRdb, only in-frame clones are kept and a portion is missing. Seen here are tens of thousands of clones, 85% to 90% observed once, and the top ten hold about 4.8%. The specimen was peripheral blood. The source is a woman of 80 years or more with acute or convalescent COVID-19.

The V call is TRBV30, the J call TRBJ1-1; D not certain. Trimming removed 1 base from V and 2 bases from J, with 5 bases in between. The CDR3 has 12 amino acids. In germline, CDR1 is GTSNPN, CDR2 SVGIG (reference sequence). The CDR3 spells CAWSGHNTEAFF. CDR3 nucleotide sequence: TGTGCCTGGAGTGGGCATAACACTGAAGCTTTCTTT.

V and J are TRBV30 and TRBJ1-4; D remains unclear. Germline lookup yields CDR1 GTSNPN and CDR2 SVGIG (reference sequence). Trimming took off 2 bases at V and 6 bases at J, with 13 bases between the two ends. The CDR3 has 14 amino acids. The CDR3 DNA reads TGTGCCTGGAGTCCCGGGTCCCCAGATGAAAAACTGTTTTTT. As protein: CAWSPGSPDEKLFF.

The chain links TRBV5-1 to TRBJ2-7, with 8 nucleotides matching TRBD2. The CDR3 consists of 15 residues. Germline V CDR1 and CDR2: SGHRS, YFSETQ. With 0 bases clipped from V and 5 bases from J, the junction kept 7 bases outside the gene matches. This CDR3 reads CASSLAGGRFHEQYF. The CDR3 nucleotides read TGCGCCAGCAGCTTGGCCGGCGGGAGGTTCCACGAGCAGTACTTC.

The chain links TRBV18 to TRBJ2-7; 10 positions match TRBD1. The CDR3 length is 16 residues. The germline gives CDR1 KGHSH, CDR2 LQKENI. V trimming: 4 bases; J trimming: 1 base; junction bases outside the gene matches: 7. As DNA, the CDR3 is TGTGCCAGCTCACAGGGGGGACAGGGGACGTCCTACGAGCAGTACTTC. Translating gives CASSQGGQGTSYEQYF.

This clone was recorded a few times. V usage is TRBV5-1 and J usage is TRBJ2-1; 8 bases match TRBD2. V lost 4 bases, J lost 0 bases, and 6 bases stayed unmatched. This CDR3 spans 16 amino acids. Looked up from germline, CDR1 is SGHRS and CDR2 is YFSETQ. The CDR3 is CASSPSAGGSYNEQFF. The DNA for the CDR3 is TGCGCCAGCAGCCCCTCGGCGGGGGGCTCCTACAATGAGCAGTTCTTC.

The genes are TRBV19 and TRBJ2-2; 7 bases match TRBD1. In germline, CDR1 is LNHDA, CDR2 SQIVND (reference sequence). V was pared by 10 bases and J by 3 bases, with 11 bases of the junction left unmatched. This CDR3 region has 15 residues. The CDR3 protein is CATRGQALDTGELFF. The DNA for the CDR3 is TGTGCCACCCGAGGACAGGCTCTCGACACCGGGGAGCTGTTTTTT.

The gene calls are TRBV28 and TRBJ1-3; D might be TRBD1 (6 bases). Germline V CDR1 and CDR2: MDHEN, SYDVKM. V was clipped by 6 bases and J by 2 bases, with 11 bases between them. This CDR3 has 14 residues. The CDR3 DNA follows: TGTGCCAGCAGGGTAGGGGGGGCTGGAAACACCATATATTTT. Amino acids: CASRVGGAGNTIYF.

This chain uses TRBV7-2 with TRBJ2-3; 8 bases agree with TRBD2. Unmatched junction bases numbered 6, after V lost 5 bases and J lost 2 bases. In germline, CDR1 is SGHTA, CDR2 FQGNSA. The CDR3 is made up of 15 amino acids. CDR3 loop: CASSALAALTDTQYF. CDR3 bases: TGTGCCAGCAGCGCACTAGCGGCCCTCACAGATACGCAGTATTTT. The entire variable domain, with the rest obtained from reference TRBV7-2 and TRBJ2-3, is as follows: GAGVSQSPSNKVTEKGKDVELRCDPISGHTALYWYRQSLGQGLEFLIYFQGNSAPDKSGLPSDRFSAERTGGSVSTLTIQRTQQEDSAVYLCASSALAALTDTQYFGPGTRLTVL.

In its sample, this clone was seen a few times. V is TRBV2 and J is TRBJ1-5, with 9 bases aligning to TRBD1. V was clipped by 5 bases and J by 5 bases; unmatched bases: 4. This CDR3 is 14 amino acids long. The V gene's germline CDR1 is SNHLY and CDR2 FYNNEI. CDR3 protein: CASSLTGGYQPQHF. DNA for the CDR3: TGTGCCAGCAGTCTGACAGGGGGTTATCAGCCCCAGCATTTT.

This clone was found once. The chain's CDR3 is CASSLGLNTDTQYF. Here the CDR3 DNA reads TGTGCCAGCAGCCTTGGACTCAATACAGATACGCAGTATTTT. The chain uses TRBV7-2 and TRBJ2-3, with D possibly matching TRBD2 (5 bases). CDR1 and CDR2 from the germline V gene are SGHTA and FQGNSA. CDR3 size: 14 residues. Trimming pared 5 bases from V and 3 bases from J, leaving 12 bases between. The full variable domain, rest sourced from reference TRBV7-2 and TRBJ2-3, is GAGVSQSPSNKVTEKGKDVELRCDPISGHTALYWYRQSLGQGLEFLIYFQGNSAPDKSGLPSDRFSAERTGGSVSTLTIQRTQQEDSAVYLCASSLGLNTDTQYFGPGTRLTVL.

This clone was seen only a few times. This rearrangement joins TRBV5-1 to TRBJ2-2; D uncertain. This CDR3 has 14 residues. Trimming took off 0 bases at V and 2 bases at J, with 5 bases between the two ends. The germline gives CDR1 SGHRS, CDR2 YFSETQ. The CDR3 here is CASSLGSNTGELFF. The CDR3 bases are TGCGCCAGCAGCTTGGGCAGTAACACCGGGGAGCTGTTTTTT.

This clone is a singleton in its sample. This chain uses TRBV18 with TRBJ1-6, with TRBD1 identical over 7 bases. After removal of 1 base from V and 13 bases from J, the junction contained 10 bases not matched to a gene. The germline V gene has CDR1 KGHSH and CDR2 LQKENI. The length of the CDR3 is 15 residues. The DNA of the CDR3 is TGTGCCAGCTCACCACGACAGGGATTGGTGTATCCCCTCCACTTT. It yields the protein CASSPRQGLVYPLHF.

This chain joins TRBV30 and TRBJ1-1; unclear D gene. V gave up 2 bases and J gave up 1 base, with 11 bases separating them. The CDR3 covers 14 residues. Germline values: CDR1 GTSNPN, CDR2 SVGIG (reference sequence). CDR3 nucleotide sequence: TGTGCCTGGAGTACTCGAGGGCAGAACACTGAAGCTTTCTTT. The encoded protein is CAWSTRGQNTEAFF.

This chain joins TRBV5-6 and TRBJ2-7; D is ambiguous. In germline, CDR1 is SGHDT, CDR2 YYEEEE. This CDR3 has 13 residues. V lost 4 bases and J lost 2, with 10 bases in between. The CDR3 coding sequence is TGTGCCAGCAGCCGAAGAGGTCCCTACGAGCAGTACTTC. It is translated as CASSRRGPYEQYF.

This chain uses TRBV19 with TRBJ2-3; 12 bases agree with TRBD2. The CDR3 extends over 14 amino acids. With V trimmed by 6 bases and J by 5 bases, 3 bases remained unmatched. The germline V gene encodes CDR1 LNHDA and CDR2 SQIVND (reference sequence). Here the CDR3 DNA reads TGTGCCAGTAGAAAGACTAGCGGGGGAGATACGCAGTATTTT. Its protein is CASRKTSGGDTQYF.

The sample holds a few counts of this clone. Here the CDR3 DNA reads TGTGCCAGCAGCTCAGCCAGGGGGCAGGGGAACACTGAAGCTTTCTTT. It codes for CASSSARGQGNTEAFF. The chain combines TRBV5-4 with TRBJ1-1; 8 bases are a match to TRBD1. The V segment lost 3 bases and the J segment 1 base; nucleotides outside the gene matches: 8. CDR1 is SGHNT, CDR2 YYREEE, per germline (reference sequence). The CDR3 spans 16 residues.

This clone has just a few counts. The rearrangement links TRBV14 to TRBJ2-5; unclear D gene. CDR3 length: 11 amino acids. V was cut by 2 bases and J by 7 bases, with 5 bases left in between. Germline loops: CDR1 SGHDN, CDR2 FVKESK. The CDR3 nucleotides read TGTGCCAGCAGCCAATCCCGGACCCAGTACTTC. Translated: CASSQSRTQYF.

The chain uses TRBV5-1 and TRBJ1-1, with D unresolved. Germline V CDR1 and CDR2: SGHRS, YFSETQ. V gave up 7 bases and J gave up 1 base, with 11 bases separating them. The CDR3 length is 13 residues. The CDR3 protein is CASREDRNTEAFF. CDR3 DNA sequence: TGCGCCAGCCGGGAAGATAGGAACACTGAAGCTTTCTTT.

This clone was observed a handful of times. V usage is TRBV7-6 and J usage is TRBJ2-3, with 9 bases identical to TRBD2. The CDR3 has 16 amino acids. Trimming removed 4 bases from V and 2 bases from J; junction bases left unmatched: 7. Germline assignment: CDR1 SGHVS and CDR2 FNYEAQ. The CDR3 DNA reads TGTGCCAGCAGCTCTCAGGGGACTAGCCTCACAGATACGCAGTATTTT. Its protein product is CASSSQGTSLTDTQYF.

This clone was observed once. The chain employs TRBV5-1 and TRBJ2-1, with TRBD1 identical over 8 bases. This CDR3 spans 15 amino acids. Germline CDR1 reads SGHRS; CDR2 reads YFSETQ. J gave up 9 bases and V 7 bases, and 15 bases lay outside the gene matches. The CDR3 protein is CASFHGPDRASEQFF. CDR3 DNA sequence: TGCGCCAGCTTTCATGGCCCGGACAGGGCGAGTGAGCAGTTCTTC.

The chain carries TRBV7-9 and TRBJ2-5, with TRBD2 matching over 7 bases. Germline CDR1 is SEHNR and CDR2 is FQNEAQ (reference sequence). This CDR3 region has 15 residues. The V and J ends lost 8 bases and 2 bases, in that order; junction bases with no gene match: 11. The CDR3 DNA reads as TGTGCCAGCCTTGAGTCGGGGGGTCCTCAAGAGACCCAGTACTTC. Amino acid sequence: CASLESGGPQETQYF.

This sequence joins TRBV4-3 and TRBJ1-6; D unclear. With 0 bases removed from V and 7 bases from J, the gap between germline ends came to 4 bases. Germline CDR1 and CDR2: LGHNA and YSLEER. The CDR3 length is 13 residues. The CDR3 DNA reads TGCGCCAGCAGCCAAGATCCGAATTCACCCCTCCACTTT. Its protein product is CASSQDPNSPLHF.

The rearrangement links TRBV19 to TRBJ1-2; 7 bases are shared with TRBD1. In germline, CDR1 is LNHDA, CDR2 SQIVND (reference sequence). The junction had 12 bases not matched to a gene; V was cut back by 6 bases and J by 5 bases. The CDR3 totals 15 residues. CDR3 protein: CASSERAGQPYGYTF. The CDR3 DNA reads as TGTGCCAGTAGCGAACGGGCGGGACAGCCATATGGCTACACCTTC.

The V call is TRBV7-8, the J call TRBJ1-2, with a tentative D call TRBD1 (6 bases). The CDR3 is made up of 13 amino acids. Between the trimmed V and J ends, which lost 4 bases and 0 bases, there was a span of 6 bases. From germline, CDR1 is SGHVS and CDR2 FQNEAQ. The CDR3 DNA follows: TGTGCCAGCAGCTCAGGGGCTAACTATGGCTACACCTTC. As protein: CASSSGANYGYTF.

The rearrangement uses TRBV3-1 (or the pseudogene TRBV3-2) and TRBJ2-5; the match to TRBD2 covers 7 bases. This CDR3 contains 14 residues. Trimming removed 3 bases from V and 2 bases from J; junction bases left unmatched: 3. Germline lookup yields CDR1 LGHDT and CDR2 YNNKEL (reference sequence). CDR3 bases: TGTGCCAGCAGCCATTGGACTAGGCAAGAGACCCAGTACTTC. Its protein product is CASSHWTRQETQYF.

The chain combines TRBV24-1 with TRBJ2-2, with a weak D call TRBD1 (6 bases). Germline values: CDR1 KGHDR, CDR2 SFDVKD. CDR3 size: 15 residues. V dropped 5 bases and J dropped 0 bases, with 9 bases sitting between them. The CDR3 sequence: CATSGTGTNTGELFF. The CDR3 DNA is TGTGCCACCAGTGGTACAGGGACGAACACCGGGGAGCTGTTTTTT.

The chain has TRBV19 and TRBJ1-2; 8 bases are shared with TRBD1. The ends lost 5 bases at V and 8 bases at J; junction bases unmatched: 16. CDR3 size: 16 residues. Germline V lookup: CDR1 LNHDA, CDR2 SQIVND (reference sequence). CDR3 amino acids: CASSLLPGGPSKGYTF. The CDR3 nucleotides read TGTGCCAGTAGTTTACTGCCAGGGGGCCCCTCTAAGGGCTACACCTTC.

The chain uses TRBV6-1 and TRBJ2-5, with D tentatively TRBD2 (5 bases). The CDR3 runs 16 residues. Germline lookup yields CDR1 MNHNS and CDR2 SASEGT. The V end lost 2 bases, the J end lost 2 bases, and 15 bases lay between the germline ends. The CDR3 reads CASSEHGGSIQETQYF. As DNA, the CDR3 is TGTGCCAGCAGTGAACACGGAGGATCCATACAAGAGACCCAGTACTTC.

This chain joins TRBV7-6 and TRBJ2-7; D may be TRBD2 (6 bases). The CDR3 contains 11 residues. V dropped 5 bases and J dropped 6 bases, with 8 bases sitting between them. Germline lookup yields CDR1 SGHVS and CDR2 FNYEAQ. CDR3: CASSPGVEQYF. The CDR3 bases are TGTGCCAGCAGCCCGGGGGTCGAGCAGTACTTC.